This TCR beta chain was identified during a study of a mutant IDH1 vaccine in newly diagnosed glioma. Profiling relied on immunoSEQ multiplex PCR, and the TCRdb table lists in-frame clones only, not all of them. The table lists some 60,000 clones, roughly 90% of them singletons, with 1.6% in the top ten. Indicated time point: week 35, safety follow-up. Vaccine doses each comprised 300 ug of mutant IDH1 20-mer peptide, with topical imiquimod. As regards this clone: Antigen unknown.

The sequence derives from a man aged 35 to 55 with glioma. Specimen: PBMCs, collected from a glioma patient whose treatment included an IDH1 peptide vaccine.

CDR3 residues: CASRPSGGFYEQYF. CDR3 in DNA: TGCGCCAGCAGGCCTAGCGGGGGATTTTACGAGCAGTACTTC. The genes are TRBV5-1 and TRBJ2-7, with TRBD2 matching 10 bases. The CDR3 runs to 14 residues. V dropped 5 bases and J dropped 4; count of bases not matched to a gene: 6. Germline V lookup: CDR1 SGHRS, CDR2 YFSETQ.